This T cell receptor (beta chain) was obtained from a study of blood T cell repertoires in COVID-19. Study background: COVID-19 samples from acute and convalescent phases originated in the United States, Italy and Spain. T cells, B-cell-depleted T cells, or PBMCs supplied cDNA or gDNA.

Original processing notes: Reference gene primer amplification gave nucleated cell count estimates. Libraries were prepared by immunoSEQ multiplex PCR; TCRdb keeps only in-frame clonotypes and omits some of them. The V and J calls and clone size are taken from that table; D and trimming were inferred from the DNA. Of more than 110,000 clones in the sample, roughly 84% were seen once. Germline loops: CDR1 SGHDT, CDR2 YYEEEE. After removal of 5 bases from V and 6 bases from J, the junction contained 5 bases not matched to a gene. The CDR3 consists of 13 residues. The gene calls are TRBV5-6 and TRBJ2-4; TRBD2 matches at 7 bases. Sequenced material: peripheral blood. This TCR came from a woman aged 55-70 years with acute or convalescent COVID-19. This CDR3 reads CASRNGRGNIQYF. For the CDR3, the DNA is TGTGCCAGCAGAAATGGGAGGGGAAACATTCAGTACTTC.